The text below deals with one T cell receptor (beta chain). This sample is drawn from a study of Ad26.COV2.S vaccination and SARS-CoV-2 variants. The CDR3 runs 17 residues. The junction had 4 bases not matched to a gene; V was cut back by 1 base and J by 0 bases. Germline V lookup: CDR1 KGHDR, CDR2 SFDVKD. Repertoires were generated with immunoSEQ multiplex PCR, while TCRdb's copy carries only in-frame clones and drops some. The sample contains about 180,000 clones, about 83% of which appear only once. This chain links TRBV24-1 with TRBJ2-1, with TRBD1 identical over 8 bases. This specimen consisted of peripheral blood, obtained after recovery from COVID-19. The receptor was derived from a human donor who had recovered from COVID-19. DNA of the CDR3: TGTGCCACCAGTGATTTCCGGACAGGGAGCTCCTACAATGAGCAGTTCTTC. As protein: CATSDFRTGSSYNEQFF.